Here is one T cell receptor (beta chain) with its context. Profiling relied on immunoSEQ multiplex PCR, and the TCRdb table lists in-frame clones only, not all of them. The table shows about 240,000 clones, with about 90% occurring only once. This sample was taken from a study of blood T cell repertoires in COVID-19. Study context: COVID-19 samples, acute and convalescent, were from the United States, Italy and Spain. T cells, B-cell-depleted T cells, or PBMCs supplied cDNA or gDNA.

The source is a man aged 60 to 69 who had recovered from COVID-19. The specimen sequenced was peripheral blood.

The CDR3 spells CASSWGRQVEGSPLHF. The CDR3 nucleotides read TGTGCCAGCAGCTGGGGCCGACAGGTCGAAGGTTCACCCCTCCACTTT. The chain carries TRBV5-4 and TRBJ1-6; D perhaps matches TRBD1 (6 bases). In germline, CDR1 is SGHNT, CDR2 YYREEE (reference sequence). This CDR3 is built from 16 residues. Trimming shortened V by 3 bases and J by 9 bases, and 19 bases separated the two germline ends.